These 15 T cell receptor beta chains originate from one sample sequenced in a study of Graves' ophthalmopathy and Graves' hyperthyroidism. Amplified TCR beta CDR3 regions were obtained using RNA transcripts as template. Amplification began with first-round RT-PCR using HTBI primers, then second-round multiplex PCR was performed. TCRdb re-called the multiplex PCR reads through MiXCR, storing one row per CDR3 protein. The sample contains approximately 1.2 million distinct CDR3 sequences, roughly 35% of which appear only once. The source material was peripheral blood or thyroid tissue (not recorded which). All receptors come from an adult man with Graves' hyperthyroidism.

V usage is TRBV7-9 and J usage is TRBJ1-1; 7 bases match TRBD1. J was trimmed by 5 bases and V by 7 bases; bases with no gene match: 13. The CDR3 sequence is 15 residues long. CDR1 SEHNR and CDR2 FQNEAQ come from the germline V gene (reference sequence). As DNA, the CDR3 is TGTGCCAGCAACTCCCAGGGGGTCGGGACAACTGAAGCTTTCTTT. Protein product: CASNSQGVGTTEAFF.

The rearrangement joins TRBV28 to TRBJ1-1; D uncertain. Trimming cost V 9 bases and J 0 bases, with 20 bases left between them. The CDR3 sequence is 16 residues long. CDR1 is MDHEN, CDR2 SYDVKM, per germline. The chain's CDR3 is CASNWGGFPVNTEAFF. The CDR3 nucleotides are TGTGCCAGTAATTGGGGAGGGTTTCCGGTGAACACTGAAGCTTTCTTT.

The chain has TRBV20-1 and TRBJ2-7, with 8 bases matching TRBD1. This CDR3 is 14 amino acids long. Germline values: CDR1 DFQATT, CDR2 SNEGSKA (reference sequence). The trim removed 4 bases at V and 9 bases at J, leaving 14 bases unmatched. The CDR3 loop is CSATGQGPPTVQYF. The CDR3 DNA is TGCAGTGCTACCGGACAGGGTCCCCCAACGGTGCAGTACTTC.

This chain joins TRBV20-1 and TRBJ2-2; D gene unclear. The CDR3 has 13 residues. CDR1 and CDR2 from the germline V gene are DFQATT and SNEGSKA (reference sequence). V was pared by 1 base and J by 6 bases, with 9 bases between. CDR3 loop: CSARGYSPGELFF. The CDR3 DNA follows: TGCAGTGCTAGAGGTTACAGTCCCGGGGAGCTGTTTTTT.

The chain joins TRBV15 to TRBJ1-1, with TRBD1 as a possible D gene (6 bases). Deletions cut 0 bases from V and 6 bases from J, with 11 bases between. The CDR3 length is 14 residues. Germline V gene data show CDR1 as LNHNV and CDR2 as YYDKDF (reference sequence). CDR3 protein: CATSREAGVAEAFF. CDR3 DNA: TGTGCCACCAGCAGAGAGGCAGGGGTCGCTGAAGCTTTCTTT.

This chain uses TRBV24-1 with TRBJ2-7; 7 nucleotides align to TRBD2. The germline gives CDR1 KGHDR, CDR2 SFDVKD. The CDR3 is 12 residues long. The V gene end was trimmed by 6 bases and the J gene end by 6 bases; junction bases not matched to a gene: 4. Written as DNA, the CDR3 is TGTGCCACCAGTTCGGGAGGTGGCGAGCAGTACTTC. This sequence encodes CATSSGGGEQYF.

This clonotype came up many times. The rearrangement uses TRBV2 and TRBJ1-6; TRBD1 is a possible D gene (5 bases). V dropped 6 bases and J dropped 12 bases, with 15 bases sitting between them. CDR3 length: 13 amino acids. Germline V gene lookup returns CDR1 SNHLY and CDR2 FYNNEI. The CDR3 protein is CASRRDLIVPLHF. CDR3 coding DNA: TGTGCCAGCAGGAGGGACCTCATCGTACCCCTCCACTTT.

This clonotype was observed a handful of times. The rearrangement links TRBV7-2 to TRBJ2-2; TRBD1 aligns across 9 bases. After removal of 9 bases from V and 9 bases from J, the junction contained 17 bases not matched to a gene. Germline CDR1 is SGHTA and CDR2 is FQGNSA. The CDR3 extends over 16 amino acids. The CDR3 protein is CASRAGTGMILRELFF. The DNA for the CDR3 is TGTGCCAGTAGGGCGGGGACAGGGATGATTCTACGGGAGCTGTTTTTT.

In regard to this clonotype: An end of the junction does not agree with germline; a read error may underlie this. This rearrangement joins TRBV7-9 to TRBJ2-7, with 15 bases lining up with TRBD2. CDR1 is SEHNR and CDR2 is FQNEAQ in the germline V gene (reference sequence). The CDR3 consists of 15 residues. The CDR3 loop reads CVSSHGLAGGYEQYF. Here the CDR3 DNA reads TGCGTCAGCAGCCACGGACTAGCGGGAGGGTACGAGCAGTACTTC. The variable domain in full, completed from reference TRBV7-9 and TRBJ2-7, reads DTGVSQNPRHKITKRGQNVTFRCDPISEHNRLYWYRQTLGQGPEFLTYFQNEAQLEKSRLLSDRFSAERPKGSFSTLEIQRTEQGDSAMYLCVSSHGLAGGYEQYFGPGTRLTVT.

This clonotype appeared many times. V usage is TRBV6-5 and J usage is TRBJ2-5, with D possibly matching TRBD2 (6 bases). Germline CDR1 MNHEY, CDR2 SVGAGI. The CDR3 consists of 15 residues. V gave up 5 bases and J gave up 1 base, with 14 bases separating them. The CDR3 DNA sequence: TGTGCCAGCAGTAGTACTAGCCCACGCCAAGAGACCCAGTACTTC. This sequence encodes CASSSTSPRQETQYF.

The CDR3 nucleotides read TGCAGCGTTAGGGGTGAGGGATACGAGCAGTACTTC. It translates to CSVRGEGYEQYF. The J gene is TRBJ2-7, the V gene TRBV29-1; D may be TRBD1 or TRBD2 (5 bases each). Trimming took 5 bases from V and 4 from J, leaving 12 bases between them. The CDR3 has 12 residues. CDR1 SQVTM and CDR2 ANQGSEA come from the germline V gene.

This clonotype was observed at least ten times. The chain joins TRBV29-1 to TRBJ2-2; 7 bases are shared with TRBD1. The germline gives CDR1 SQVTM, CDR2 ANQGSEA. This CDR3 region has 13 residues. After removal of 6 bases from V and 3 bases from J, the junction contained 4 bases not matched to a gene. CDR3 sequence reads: CSVTGSDTGELFF. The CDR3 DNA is TGCAGCGTGACAGGGTCGGACACCGGGGAGCTGTTTTTT.

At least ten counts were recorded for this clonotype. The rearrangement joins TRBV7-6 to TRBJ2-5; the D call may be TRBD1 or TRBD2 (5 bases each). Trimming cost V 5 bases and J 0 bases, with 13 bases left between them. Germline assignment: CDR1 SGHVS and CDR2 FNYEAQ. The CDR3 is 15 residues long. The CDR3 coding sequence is TGTGCCAGCAGCGACCCCGGGACGGACCAAGAGACCCAGTACTTC. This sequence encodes CASSDPGTDQETQYF.

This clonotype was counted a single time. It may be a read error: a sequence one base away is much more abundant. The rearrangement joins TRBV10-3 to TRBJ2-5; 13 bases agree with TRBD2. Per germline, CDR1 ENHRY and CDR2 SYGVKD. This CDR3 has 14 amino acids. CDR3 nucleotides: TGTGCCAGCAGTACCGATTGGACTAGCGGGGGCCTGCACTTC. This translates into CASSTDWTSGGLHF.

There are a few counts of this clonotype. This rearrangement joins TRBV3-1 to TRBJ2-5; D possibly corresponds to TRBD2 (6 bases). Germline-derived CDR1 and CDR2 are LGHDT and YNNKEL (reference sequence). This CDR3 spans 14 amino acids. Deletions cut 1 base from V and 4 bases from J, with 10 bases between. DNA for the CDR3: TGTGCCAGCAGCCAAGCCCGGAGGGGAGAGACCCAGTACTTC. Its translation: CASSQARRGETQYF.